The entry that follows covers one T cell receptor beta chain sequence. Antigen specificity is unknown. An end of the junction differs from the germline gene, which may be a read error. This entry belongs to a study of naive and memory T cell subsets. The germline gives CDR1 SGHTA, CDR2 FQGNSA. This CDR3 has 15 residues. Points from the study as a whole: A few larger clonotypes appeared in naive repertoires, especially CD8, possibly memory cells re-expressing CD45RA. Naive and memory subsets had different power law exponents for TCR abundance. Over 90% of naive TCR sequences appeared only once after error correction, unlike memory subsets.

Both TRBC1 and TRBC2 were covered by a beta constant-region primer of two equimolar oligonucleotides. The ligated cDNA underwent four PCR rounds using SP2 and nested alpha and beta constant-region primers. TCRdb re-derived calls from the UMI-ligation and nested PCR reads in MiXCR, one entry per CDR3 protein. Of about 150,000 distinct CDR3 sequences in the sample, 22% were seen once. This receptor was obtained from a human donor in good health. Material: naive CD4+ T cells from blood. V is TRBV7-2 and J is TRBJ2-2; possibly TRBD1 or TRBD2 for D (6 bases each). The CDR3 nucleotides read TGTGCCAGCAGGCGCGAATACAGGGAGCGCGGGGAGCTGTCTTTT. This translates into CASRREYRERGELSF.